The 8 T cell receptor beta chains below were found in one sample sequenced in a study of read filtering for tumor transcriptome and immune sequencing. This library used about 400 ng RNA and molecular barcoded adaptors spanning alpha/delta and beta/gamma chains. Each CDR3 protein gets one entry after TCRdb re-called the reads with MiXCR. The sample consists of 25,000 to 35,000 distinct CDR3 sequences, roughly 18% of them appearing once. What was sequenced was a population of CD138-negative cells sorted from bone marrow. Receptors were obtained from a donor over 35 with multiple myeloma.

The sample holds many counts of this clonotype. This chain joins TRBV29-1 and TRBJ2-7; 12 bases align to TRBD2. The length of the CDR3 is 15 residues. The V segment lost 4 bases and the J segment 3 bases; nucleotides outside the gene matches: 7. CDR1 SQVTM and CDR2 ANQGSEA come from the germline V gene. This chain's CDR3 is CSVATSGRRNYEQYF. The CDR3 DNA reads TGCAGCGTTGCAACTAGCGGGAGGAGAAACTACGAGCAGTACTTC.

This clonotype was seen many times. This sequence joins TRBV3-1 and TRBJ2-6, with D hard to call. V lost 0 bases and J 0 bases, leaving 6 bases between the germline ends. The CDR3 sequence is 16 residues long. CDR1 LGHDT and CDR2 YNNKEL come from the germline V gene (reference sequence). This CDR3 reads CASSQDGFSGANVLTF. In DNA form, the CDR3 reads TGTGCCAGCAGCCAAGATGGGTTCTCTGGGGCCAACGTCCTGACTTTC.

This clonotype is classed as medium-sized (0.01 to 0.1%). CDR3 amino acids: CASSLRGGRGNEQFF. The DNA of the CDR3 is TGTGCCAGCAGTTTGCGGGGGGGCCGAGGGAATGAGCAGTTCTTC. This chain links TRBV12-3 or TRBV12-4 with TRBJ2-1; 9 bases map to TRBD2. The CDR3 has 15 residues. Trimming took 3 bases from V and 7 from J; bases not matched to a gene: 7.

This clonotype has ten or more counts. The gene calls are TRBV7-3 and TRBJ1-1; no clear D. Germline lookup yields CDR1 SGHTA and CDR2 FQGTGA. Trimming stripped 4 bases from V and 2 bases from J, with 11 bases between. The CDR3 runs 14 residues. The CDR3 sequence is CASSSDGGNTEAFF. The CDR3 DNA reads TGTGCCAGCAGCTCGGACGGAGGAAACACTGAAGCTTTCTTT.

The V call is TRBV7-8, the J call TRBJ1-2; tentative D call: TRBD1 (5 bases). CDR3 length: 13 residues. In germline, CDR1 is SGHVS, CDR2 FQNEAQ. Trimming removed 1 base at V and 10 bases at J, with 13 bases between. In DNA form, the CDR3 reads TGTGCCAGCAGCTTAGATCTCAGGGATGACTACACCTTC. Residues: CASSLDLRDDYTF.

The table lists this clonotype with many counts. The chain joins TRBV5-4 to TRBJ2-7, with D perhaps TRBD2 (6 bases). With 1 base removed from V and 5 bases from J, the gap between germline ends came to 10 bases. The CDR3 consists of 13 residues. Germline CDR1 and CDR2: SGHNT and YYREEE (reference sequence). The CDR3 loop is CASSLRGTHEQYF. CDR3 bases: TGTGCCAGCAGCTTGCGGGGGACCCACGAGCAGTACTTC.

This clonotype occurred a few times. V gene TRBV25-1 combines with J gene TRBJ2-7; 8 bases map to TRBD1. V lost 1 base, J lost 5 bases, and 7 bases stayed unmatched. Germline V gives CDR1 MGHDK, CDR2 SYGVNS. The CDR3 runs 15 residues. The CDR3 DNA sequence: TGTGCCAGCAGTGAATCTGGACAGGGATTCAACGAGCAGTACTTC. It encodes CASSESGQGFNEQYF.

This chain connects TRBV7-9 to TRBJ1-1; D is uncertain. Trimming removed 1 base at V and 4 bases at J, with 16 bases between. There are 16 residues in the CDR3. CDR1 is SEHNR and CDR2 is FQNEAQ in the germline V gene (reference sequence). CDR3 DNA: TGTGCCAGCAGCTTAGGAGCCAGGACGCGTAGCACTGAAGCTTTCTTT. It is translated as CASSLGARTRSTEAFF. Full variable domain (rest looked up from reference TRBV7-9 and TRBJ1-1): DTGVSQNPRHKITKRGQNVTFRCDPISEHNRLYWYRQTLGQGPEFLTYFQNEAQLEKSRLLSDRFSAERPKGSFSTLEIQRTEQGDSAMYLCASSLGARTRSTEAFFGQGTRLTVV.